Below are 32 T cell receptor beta chains sequenced from a single sample in a study of vaccination effects on CD4 cells after COVID-19. Antigen-specific CD4+ T cells were first expanded with viral peptide pools by the ViraFEST assay and only then sequenced. Upon completion of approximately ten days in culture, CD4+ T cells were isolated. From March to December 2020, the person had a SARS-CoV-2 infection that was confirmed by PCR. The method was immunoSEQ multiplex PCR; TCRdb's version includes in-frame clones alone and lacks a portion of them. The table lists tens of thousands of clones, about three quarters of them singletons. The antigens for these receptors are not known. The sample consisted of CD4+ T cells from PBMCs cultured with HCoV-NL63 spike peptides, taken before COVID-19 vaccination. The receptor set was obtained from a human donor who had a prior SARS-CoV-2 infection.

The rearrangement joins TRBV7-2 to TRBJ1-4; D is undetermined. CDR1 is SGHTA, CDR2 FQGNSA, per germline. V lost 1 base to trimming and J lost 8 bases, with 8 bases between them. CDR3 length: 13 amino acids. DNA for the CDR3: TGTGCCAGCAGCTTAGTGTGGGGAGAAAAACTGTTTTTT. Translated, it gives CASSLVWGEKLFF.

This clone was detected once. The rearrangement uses TRBV5-4 and TRBJ2-7; either TRBD1 or TRBD2 may fit D (5 bases each). This CDR3 region has 13 residues. V was shortened by 4 bases and J by 3 bases, with 11 bases between the two germline ends. The germline gives CDR1 SGHNT, CDR2 YYREEE (reference sequence). CDR3 sequence (DNA): TGTGCCAGCAGCCGGGACGGTTTCTACGAGCAGTACTTC. This codes for CASSRDGFYEQYF.

For the CDR3, the DNA is TGTGCCAGCAGCGTCCGGCGGGGCACAGATACGCAGTATTTT. Its translation is CASSVRRGTDTQYF. The V and J genes are TRBV9 and TRBJ2-3; maybe TRBD2 (5 bases). The V end was cut by 2 bases, the J end by 1 base, with 8 bases between. Germline CDR1 reads SGDLS; CDR2 reads YYNGEE. The CDR3 runs to 14 residues. Based on the CDR3 plus reference TRBV9 and TRBJ2-3, the full variable domain is DSGVTQTPKHLITATGQRVTLRCSPRSGDLSVYWYQQSLDQGLQFLIQYYNGEERAKGNILERFSAQQFPDLHSELNLSSLELGDSALYFCASSVRRGTDTQYFGPGTRLTVL.

This chain uses TRBV4-1 with TRBJ2-3; 7 nucleotides agree with TRBD2. The CDR3 covers 19 residues. The J segment lost 0 bases and the V segment lost 1 base, leaving 13 bases of the junction unmatched. The germline V gene encodes CDR1 MGHRA and CDR2 YSYEKL. The DNA for the CDR3 is TGCGCCAGCAGCCAAGGGGTTTCGGGGGGACTGTGGAGCACAGATACGCAGTATTTT. It yields the protein CASSQGVSGGLWSTDTQYF.

This clone was observed a few times. The chain combines TRBV15 with TRBJ1-4; D not resolved. There are 15 residues in the CDR3. Trimming cost V 2 bases and J 7 bases, with 14 bases left between them. Germline CDR1 is LNHNV and CDR2 is YYDKDF (reference sequence). The CDR3 here is CATSRSLSPSEKLFF. The CDR3 nucleotides are TGTGCCACCAGCAGATCTCTCTCACCCAGTGAAAAACTGTTTTTT.

This chain links TRBV7-2 with TRBJ2-3; D may be TRBD2 (6 bases). The ends were cut back, 2 bases at V and 2 bases at J, with 8 bases in the middle. The length of the CDR3 is 14 residues. The germline V gene has CDR1 SGHTA and CDR2 FQGNSA. The CDR3 DNA reads as TGTGCCAGCAGCTTACGGACTACCACAGATACGCAGTATTTT. Protein product: CASSLRTTTDTQYF. The entire variable domain, with the rest obtained from reference TRBV7-2 and TRBJ2-3, is as follows: GAGVSQSPSNKVTEKGKDVELRCDPISGHTALYWYRQSLGQGLEFLIYFQGNSAPDKSGLPSDRFSAERTGGSVSTLTIQRTQQEDSAVYLCASSLRTTTDTQYFGPGTRLTVL.

The chain joins TRBV11-3 to TRBJ2-7; D remains ambiguous. This CDR3 is built from 12 residues. The germline gives CDR1 SGHNT, CDR2 YENEEA. V shed 4 bases and J shed 0 bases, with 4 bases lying between them. CDR3 bases: TGTGCCAGCAGCTCCAGCTCCTACGAGCAGTACTTC. This sequence encodes CASSSSSYEQYF.

This clone has just one count. The chain combines TRBV4-1 with TRBJ2-7; 12 nucleotides match TRBD1. CDR3 size: 16 residues. The germline V gene has CDR1 MGHRA and CDR2 YSYEKL. V gave up 0 bases and J gave up 10 bases; unmatched junction bases: 10. CDR3 sequence reads: CASSQDRDRGRSVQYF. In DNA form, the CDR3 reads TGCGCCAGCAGCCAAGATAGGGACAGGGGGCGGTCGGTTCAGTACTTC.

This clone occurred a few times. The chain joins TRBV2 to TRBJ1-4; 7 positions match TRBD1. The trim removed 2 bases at V and 4 bases at J, leaving 4 bases unmatched. The CDR3 runs 15 residues. Germline lookup yields CDR1 SNHLY and CDR2 FYNNEI. The CDR3 sequence is CASSEITGDNEKLFF. CDR3 bases: TGTGCCAGCAGTGAAATCACAGGGGATAATGAAAAACTGTTTTTT.

The rearrangement joins TRBV19 to TRBJ1-5; no reliable D call. Trimming took off 3 bases at V and 1 base at J, with 7 bases between the two ends. Germline V gives CDR1 LNHDA, CDR2 SQIVND (reference sequence). The CDR3 runs to 14 residues. The chain's CDR3 is CASSISWSNQPQHF. CDR3 in DNA: TGTGCCAGTAGTATCAGTTGGAGCAATCAGCCCCAGCATTTT.

The rearrangement uses TRBV2 and TRBJ1-4; possibly TRBD1 for D (5 bases). The V end was cut by 6 bases, the J end by 0 bases, with 11 bases between. CDR1 SNHLY and CDR2 FYNNEI come from the germline V gene. The CDR3 is 15 residues long. CDR3 sequence: CASRGLLATNEKLFF. DNA of the CDR3: TGTGCCAGCAGGGGGCTACTTGCAACTAATGAAAAACTGTTTTTT.

This clone was seen a few times. The CDR3 DNA sequence: TGTGCCAGCAGTGACGGTCAGTCTAGGGCTGAAGCTTTCTTT. It yields the protein CASSDGQSRAEAFF. The chain uses TRBV6-1 and TRBJ1-1; no firm D call. CDR3 length: 14 amino acids. CDR1 and CDR2 (germline): MNHNS, SASEGT. V was clipped by 3 bases and J by 6 bases, with 14 bases between them.

The CDR3 reads CASSDRVWAGVNTGELFF. DNA of the CDR3: TGTGCCAGCAGCGATCGGGTCTGGGCGGGGGTTAACACCGGGGAGCTGTTTTTT. V is TRBV9 and J is TRBJ2-2; 7 bases fit TRBD2. Germline CDR1 reads SGDLS; CDR2 reads YYNGEE. The length of the CDR3 is 18 residues. Trimming took 3 bases from V and 2 from J; bases not matched to a gene: 13. Drawing the rest from reference TRBV9 and TRBJ2-2, the complete variable domain is DSGVTQTPKHLITATGQRVTLRCSPRSGDLSVYWYQQSLDQGLQFLIQYYNGEERAKGNILERFSAQQFPDLHSELNLSSLELGDSALYFCASSDRVWAGVNTGELFFGEGSRLTVL.

The J gene is TRBJ2-7, the V gene TRBV7-2; perhaps TRBD2 as D (5 bases). CDR1 and CDR2 (germline): SGHTA, FQGNSA. Trimming left V 3 bases short and J 0 bases short, with 9 bases between. CDR3 length: 14 residues. This chain's CDR3 is CASSFYGSSYEQYF. The CDR3 region has the DNA TGTGCCAGCAGCTTTTATGGGAGCTCCTACGAGCAGTACTTC.

The CDR3 region has the DNA TGCGCCAGCAGCCGATCGGGTTTAGGACCTTTCACAGATACGCAGTATTTT. Translating gives CASSRSGLGPFTDTQYF. The chain combines TRBV5-1 with TRBJ2-3; no firm D call. V was clipped by 4 bases and J by 2 bases, with 20 bases between them. Germline CDR1 reads SGHRS; CDR2 reads YFSETQ. This CDR3 spans 17 amino acids.

CDR3 sequence reads: CASSEEGEKLFF. Written as DNA, the CDR3 is TGTGCCAGCAGCGAGGAGGGAGAAAAACTGTTTTTT. V usage is TRBV7-8 and J usage is TRBJ1-4; D not certain. The CDR3 is 12 residues long. CDR1 and CDR2 (germline): SGHVS, FQNEAQ. Trimming took 5 bases from V and 8 from J, leaving 9 bases between them.

This chain joins TRBV12-3 or TRBV12-4 and TRBJ1-5; D is uncertain. The CDR3 contains 12 residues. V lost 8 bases, J lost 11 bases, and 16 bases lay in between. The CDR3 is CASGDGFTTQHF. Written as DNA, the CDR3 is TGTGCCAGCGGGGATGGGTTTACGACCCAGCATTTT.

There are a few counts of this clone. V usage is TRBV14 and J usage is TRBJ2-7; TRBD1 agrees at 9 bases. The CDR3 loop spans 17 amino acids. Germline CDR1 is SGHDN and CDR2 is FVKESK. After removal of 1 base from V and 4 bases from J, the junction contained 11 bases not matched to a gene. The CDR3 DNA is TGTGCCAGCAGCCAAGGTAGACCCGGGACAGGGCGATACGAGCAGTACTTC. Protein product: CASSQGRPGTGRYEQYF.

The V call is TRBV4-2, the J call TRBJ1-6, with D perhaps TRBD1 (5 bases). There are 15 residues in the CDR3. In germline, CDR1 is LGHNA, CDR2 YNFKEQ. The V end was cut by 1 base, the J end by 9 bases, with 13 bases between. CDR3 in amino acids: CASSQAVRVSSPLHF. CDR3 DNA sequence: TGTGCCAGCAGCCAAGCGGTCAGGGTTAGTTCACCCCTCCACTTT.

This clone was seen a handful of times. The CDR3: CASSPPPGNTEAFF. CDR3 nucleotide sequence: TGTGCCAGCAGCCCACCGCCGGGGAACACTGAAGCTTTCTTT. The gene calls are TRBV13 and TRBJ1-1; no clear D gene. This CDR3 region has 14 residues. The germline V gene has CDR1 PRHDT and CDR2 FYEKMQ (reference sequence). The V gene lost 5 bases and the J gene lost 1 base, with 11 bases spanning the gap.

The gene calls are TRBV5-5 and TRBJ2-2; 8 bases are shared with TRBD2. The germline V gene has CDR1 SGHKS and CDR2 YYEKEE (reference sequence). V gave up 4 bases and J gave up 4 bases; unmatched junction bases: 15. This CDR3 spans 18 amino acids. The CDR3: CASSPSLGREVVTGELFF. CDR3 nucleotides: TGTGCCAGCAGCCCCAGCCTAGGGCGGGAGGTTGTCACCGGGGAGCTGTTTTTT.

J is TRBJ2-2 and V is TRBV24-1; TRBD1 might be the D (7 bases). CDR1 is KGHDR, CDR2 SFDVKD, per germline. This CDR3 spans 15 amino acids. Trimming shortened V by 3 bases and J by 4 bases, and 11 bases separated the two germline ends. DNA for the CDR3: TGTGCCACCAGTGATGCAGGGGGAGGCACCGGGGAGCTGTTTTTT. Protein: CATSDAGGGTGELFF.

The CDR3 region has the DNA TGTGCCAGCAGTCAAAGAGAGGGGGCCGGTCAGCCCCAGCATTTT. Protein: CASSQREGAGQPQHF. The rearrangement links TRBV6-6 to TRBJ1-5; TRBD1 matches 7 bases. J was trimmed by 6 bases and V by 5 bases; bases with no gene match: 10. The CDR3 consists of 15 residues. Looked up from germline, CDR1 is MNHNY and CDR2 is SVGAGI (reference sequence).

The rearrangement links TRBV29-1 to TRBJ1-4; D call uncertain. Trimming pared 4 bases from V and 0 bases from J, leaving 6 bases between. This CDR3 is 13 amino acids long. The germline CDR1 and CDR2 sequences are SQVTM and ANQGSEA. CDR3 DNA: TGCAGCGTTGTTGACGCAACTAATGAAAAACTGTTTTTT. This encodes CSVVDATNEKLFF.

The chain is built from TRBV19 and TRBJ2-1, with 7 bases identical to TRBD2. J lost 7 bases, V lost 5 bases, and 8 bases had no gene match. CDR3 length: 14 amino acids. The germline CDR1 and CDR2 sequences are LNHDA and SQIVND (reference sequence). The CDR3 sequence is CASSLLGGRNEQFF. The DNA for the CDR3 is TGTGCCAGTAGTCTACTGGGGGGGAGGAATGAGCAGTTCTTC. The whole variable domain, remainder taken from reference TRBV19 and TRBJ2-1, is DGGITQSPKYLFRKEGQNVTLSCEQNLNHDAMYWYRQDPGQGLRLIYYSQIVNDFQKGDIAEGYSVSREKKESFPLTVTSAQKNPTAFYLCASSLLGGRNEQFFGPGTRLTVL.

In its sample, this clone was seen once. The chain carries TRBV5-1 and TRBJ2-3, with 9 bases matching TRBD1. The junction had 6 bases not matched to a gene; V was cut back by 1 base and J by 9 bases. CDR3 length: 14 amino acids. Germline CDR1 is SGHRS and CDR2 is YFSETQ. CDR3: CASSLTGQGGTQYF. CDR3 DNA: TGCGCCAGCAGCTTGACGGGACAGGGAGGGACGCAGTATTTT.

This clone was recorded a few times. The V and J genes are TRBV5-1 and TRBJ1-1; unclear D gene. CDR1 and CDR2 (germline): SGHRS, YFSETQ. The V end was cut by 6 bases, the J end by 6 bases, with 15 bases between. This CDR3 comprises 13 residues. DNA of the CDR3: TGCGCCAGCACTGACACCCGGAGAGCTGAAGCTTTCTTT. It translates to CASTDTRRAEAFF.

V usage is TRBV18 and J usage is TRBJ2-6; D remains unclear. CDR3 length: 14 amino acids. Germline V gene sequence: CDR1 KGHSH, CDR2 LQKENI. Between the trimmed V and J ends, which lost 3 bases and 0 bases, there was a span of 3 bases. As DNA, the CDR3 is TGTGCCAGCTCACCTTACTCTGGGGCCAACGTCCTGACTTTC. Its translation: CASSPYSGANVLTF.

This clone was seen a single time. The genes are TRBV3-1 (or the pseudogene TRBV3-2) and TRBJ2-7; D might be TRBD1 (5 bases). This CDR3 spans 15 amino acids. V was clipped by 0 bases and J by 6 bases, with 15 bases between them. Germline lookup yields CDR1 LGHDT and CDR2 YNNKEL (reference sequence). The CDR3 is CASSQESLGRAEQYF. The CDR3 bases are TGTGCCAGCAGCCAAGAGAGCTTGGGCAGGGCCGAGCAGTACTTC.

This chain joins TRBV6-5 and TRBJ2-7; D remains unclear. The CDR3 consists of 12 residues. Looked up from germline, CDR1 is MNHEY and CDR2 is SVGAGI. V shed 5 bases and J shed 6 bases, with 11 bases lying between them. The CDR3 coding sequence is TGTGCCAGCAGTCGGGCATCGGGCGAGCAGTACTTC. This codes for CASSRASGEQYF.

This clone occurred a few times. V gene TRBV9 combines with J gene TRBJ2-7; TRBD1 agrees at 7 bases. V gave up 4 bases and J gave up 1 base; unmatched junction bases: 5. There are 14 residues in the CDR3. Per germline, CDR1 SGDLS and CDR2 YYNGEE. In nucleotides, the CDR3 is TGTGCCAGCAGCCAAACGGGACAGTCCTACGAGCAGTACTTC. Residues: CASSQTGQSYEQYF. The full variable domain, completed using reference TRBV9 and TRBJ2-7, is DSGVTQTPKHLITATGQRVTLRCSPRSGDLSVYWYQQSLDQGLQFLIQYYNGEERAKGNILERFSAQQFPDLHSELNLSSLELGDSALYFCASSQTGQSYEQYFGPGTRLTVT.

This clone was recorded once. CDR3 sequence: CASTYRTGELFF. CDR3 DNA sequence: TGTGCCAGCACCTACAGAACCGGGGAGCTGTTTTTT. This chain links TRBV12-3 or TRBV12-4 with TRBJ2-2, with unresolved D. The CDR3 runs to 12 residues. Trimming removed 7 bases at V and 5 bases at J, with 8 bases between.